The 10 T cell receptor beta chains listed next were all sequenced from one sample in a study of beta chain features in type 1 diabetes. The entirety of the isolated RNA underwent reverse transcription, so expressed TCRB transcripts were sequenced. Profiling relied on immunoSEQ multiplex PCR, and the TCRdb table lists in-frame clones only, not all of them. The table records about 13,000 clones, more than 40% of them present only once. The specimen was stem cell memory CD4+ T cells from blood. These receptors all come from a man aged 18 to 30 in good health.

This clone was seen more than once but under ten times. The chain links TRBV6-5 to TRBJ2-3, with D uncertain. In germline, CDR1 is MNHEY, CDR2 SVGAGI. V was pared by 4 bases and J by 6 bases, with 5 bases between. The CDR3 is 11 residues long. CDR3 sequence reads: CASSSRDTQYF. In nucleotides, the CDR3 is TGTGCCAGCAGTTCGAGGGATACGCAGTATTTT.

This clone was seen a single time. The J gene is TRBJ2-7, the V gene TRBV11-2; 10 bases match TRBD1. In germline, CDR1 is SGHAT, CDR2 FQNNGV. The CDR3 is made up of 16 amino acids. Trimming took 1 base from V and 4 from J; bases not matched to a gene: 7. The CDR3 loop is CASSLAPGQGKYEQYF. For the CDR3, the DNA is TGTGCCAGCAGCTTAGCCCCGGGACAGGGGAAATACGAGCAGTACTTC.

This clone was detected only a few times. The CDR3 reads CASSLVESRASNEQFF. The CDR3 DNA sequence: TGTGCCAGCAGCTTAGTAGAGAGCAGGGCCTCCAATGAGCAGTTCTTC. J is TRBJ2-1 and V is TRBV7-8, with a weak D call TRBD1 (5 bases). V lost 1 base and J 6 bases, leaving 16 bases between the germline ends. The CDR3 has 16 amino acids. CDR1 is SGHVS and CDR2 is FQNEAQ in the germline V gene.

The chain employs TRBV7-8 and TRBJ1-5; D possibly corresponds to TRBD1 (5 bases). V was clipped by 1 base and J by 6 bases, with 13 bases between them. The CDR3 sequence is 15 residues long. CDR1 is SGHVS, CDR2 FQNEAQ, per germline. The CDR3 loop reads CASSLVQGLGQPQHF. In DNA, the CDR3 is TGTGCCAGCAGCTTAGTTCAGGGTTTAGGTCAGCCCCAGCATTTT. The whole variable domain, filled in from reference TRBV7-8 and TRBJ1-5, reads GAGVSQSPRYKVAKRGQDVALRCDPISGHVSLFWYQQALGQGPEFLTYFQNEAQLDKSGLPSDRFFAERPEGSVSTLKIQRTQQEDSAVYLCASSLVQGLGQPQHFGDGTRLSIL.

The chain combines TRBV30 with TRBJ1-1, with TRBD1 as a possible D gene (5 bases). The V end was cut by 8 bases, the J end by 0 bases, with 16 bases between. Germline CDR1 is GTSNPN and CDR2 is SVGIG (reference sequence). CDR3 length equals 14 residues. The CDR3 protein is CAVRGPLMNTEAFF. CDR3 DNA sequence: TGTGCCGTAAGGGGTCCGCTCATGAACACTGAAGCTTTCTTT. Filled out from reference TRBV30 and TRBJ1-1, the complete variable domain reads SQTIHQWPATLVQPVGSPLSLECTVEGTSNPNLYWYRQAAGRGLQLLFYSVGIGQISSEVPQNLSASRPQDRQFILSSKKLLLSDSGFYLCAVRGPLMNTEAFFGQGTRLTVV.

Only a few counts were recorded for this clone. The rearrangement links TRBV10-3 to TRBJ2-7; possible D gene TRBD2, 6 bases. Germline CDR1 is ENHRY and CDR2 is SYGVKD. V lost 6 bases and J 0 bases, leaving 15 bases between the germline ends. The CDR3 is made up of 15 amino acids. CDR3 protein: CAISSGTSSSYEQYF. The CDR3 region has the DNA TGTGCCATCAGCTCCGGGACTTCTAGCTCCTACGAGCAGTACTTC.

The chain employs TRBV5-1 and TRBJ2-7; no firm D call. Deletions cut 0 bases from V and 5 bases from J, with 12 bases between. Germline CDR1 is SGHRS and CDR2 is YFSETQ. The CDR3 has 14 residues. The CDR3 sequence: CASSLVSQLDEQYF. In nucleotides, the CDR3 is TGCGCCAGCAGCTTGGTGTCACAGTTGGACGAGCAGTACTTC.

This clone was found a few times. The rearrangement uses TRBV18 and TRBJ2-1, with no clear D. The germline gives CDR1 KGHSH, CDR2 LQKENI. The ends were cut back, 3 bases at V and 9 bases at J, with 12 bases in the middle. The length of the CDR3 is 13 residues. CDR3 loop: CASSPELTGEQFF. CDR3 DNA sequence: TGTGCCAGCTCACCGGAGTTGACGGGTGAGCAGTTCTTC. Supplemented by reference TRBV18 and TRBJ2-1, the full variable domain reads NAGVMQNPRHLVRRRGQEARLRCSPMKGHSHVYWYRQLPEEGLKFMVYLQKENIIDESGMPKERFSAEFPKEGPSILRIQQVVRGDSAAYFCASSPELTGEQFFGPGTRLTVL.

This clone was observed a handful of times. The CDR3 bases are TGTGCCAGCAGCCAGGTAACCGGGTCCCCATACGAGCAGTACTTC. Protein: CASSQVTGSPYEQYF. The chain links TRBV4-2 to TRBJ2-7, with D unclear. With 3 bases removed from V and 4 bases from J, the gap between germline ends came to 16 bases. Per germline, CDR1 LGHNA and CDR2 YNFKEQ. The CDR3 totals 15 residues.

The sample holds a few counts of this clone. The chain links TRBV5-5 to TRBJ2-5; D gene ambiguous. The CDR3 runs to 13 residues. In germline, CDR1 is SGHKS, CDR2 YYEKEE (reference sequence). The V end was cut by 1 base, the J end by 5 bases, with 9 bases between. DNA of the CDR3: TGTGCCAGCAGCTTGCCCCCGTCGGAGACCCAGTACTTC. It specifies CASSLPPSETQYF.